This T cell receptor (beta chain) was captured by sequencing in a study of glioma-infiltrating T cells. Study-wide findings and caveats: Shared blood CDR3 signature motifs marked patients with low tissue-blood divergence.

CDR1 and CDR2 from the germline V gene are DFQATT and SNEGSKA (reference sequence). The CDR3 covers 13 residues. After removal of 6 bases from V and 6 bases from J, the junction contained 10 bases not matched to a gene. Amplification of TCR alpha and beta CDR3 regions from RNA used iRepertoire nested multiplex PCR. TCRdb reanalysed the multiplex PCR reads using MiXCR and keeps one entry per CDR3 protein. Of 300,000 to 400,000 distinct CDR3 sequences in the sample, about two fifths were seen once. This clonotype was seen only a few times. Its antigen is undetermined. The TCR was taken from a human donor with low-grade glioma or glioblastoma, undergoing nonglioma brain surgery, or in good health (not recorded which). V and J are TRBV20-1 and TRBJ1-1, with TRBD1 identical over 7 bases. Material for sequencing was glioma tissue, nonneoplastic brain tissue, or PBMCs (not recorded which). As DNA, the CDR3 is TGCAGTGCCATGCCCCTTGACAGGGCTGAAGCTTTCTTT. Translating it yields CSAMPLDRAEAFF.